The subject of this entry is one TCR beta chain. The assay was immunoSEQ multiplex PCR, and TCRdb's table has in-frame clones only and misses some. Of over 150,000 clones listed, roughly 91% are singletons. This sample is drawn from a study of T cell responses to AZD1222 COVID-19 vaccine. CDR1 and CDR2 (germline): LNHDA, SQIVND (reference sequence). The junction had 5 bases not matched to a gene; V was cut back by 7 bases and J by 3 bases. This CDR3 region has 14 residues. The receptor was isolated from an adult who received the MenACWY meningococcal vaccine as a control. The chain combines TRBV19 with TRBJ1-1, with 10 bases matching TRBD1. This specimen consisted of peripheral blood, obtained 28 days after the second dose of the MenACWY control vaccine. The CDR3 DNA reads TGTGCCAGTATCCCGGGACAGGGGTACACTGAAGCTTTCTTT. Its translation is CASIPGQGYTEAFF.